These 24 T cell receptor beta chains share one sample of origin, sequenced in a study of Ad26.COV2.S vaccination and SARS-CoV-2 variants. The table came from immunoSEQ multiplex PCR; TCRdb's copy has only in-frame clones and leaves some out. The profile covers under 550,000 clones, with 80% to 95% appearing a single time and less than 15% taken by the ten largest. The treatment: some 20 received Ad26.COV2.S at low or high dose, single or two shots; several received placebo; per-sample allocation not given. Following the first vaccine or placebo injection, samples were taken on day 63. Sequenced here: peripheral blood, sampled in a trial of Ad26.COV2.S vaccine versus placebo. The receptors were gathered from a person aged 18 to 65 who received the Ad26.COV2.S COVID-19 vaccine or a placebo.

This rearrangement joins TRBV7-9 to TRBJ2-5; perhaps D is TRBD1 or TRBD2 (5 bases each). The CDR3 consists of 16 residues. Germline V CDR1 and CDR2: SEHNR, FQNEAQ (reference sequence). V was pared by 5 bases and J by 3 bases, with 19 bases between. The CDR3 spells CASSPRDGSLEETQYF. In DNA, the CDR3 is TGTGCCAGCAGCCCGAGGGACGGCTCGTTAGAAGAGACCCAGTACTTC.

This chain joins TRBV6-6 and TRBJ2-7; a weak D match, TRBD1 (6 bases). Trimming left V 6 bases short and J 5 bases short, with 8 bases between. CDR1 and CDR2 from the germline V gene are MNHNY and SVGAGI (reference sequence). This CDR3 spans 11 amino acids. This CDR3 is CASSRTDEQYF. CDR3 in DNA: TGTGCCAGCAGCAGGACAGACGAGCAGTACTTC.

This chain joins TRBV18 and TRBJ2-3; 7 nucleotides line up with TRBD2. J gave up 3 bases and V 0 bases, and 3 bases lay outside the gene matches. The V gene's germline CDR1 is KGHSH and CDR2 LQKENI. The CDR3 length is 15 residues. CDR3 nucleotides: TGTGCCAGCTCACCACCGGGGGGGATGACAGATACGCAGTATTTT. Protein product: CASSPPGGMTDTQYF.

This rearrangement joins TRBV7-2 to TRBJ2-3; perhaps TRBD2 as D (5 bases). Germline V gene lookup returns CDR1 SGHTA and CDR2 FQGNSA. The CDR3 consists of 12 residues. Trimming removed 6 bases at V and 5 bases at J, with 9 bases between. CDR3 in DNA: TGTGCCAGCAGTTTCAGCGGAGATACGCAGTATTTT. Translating it yields CASSFSGDTQYF.

The J gene is TRBJ2-7, the V gene TRBV6-2 or TRBV6-3, with no clear D. The length of the CDR3 is 13 residues. The germline V gene encodes CDR1 MNHEY and CDR2 SVGEGT. V gave up 2 bases and J gave up 3 bases, with 8 bases separating them. CDR3 in amino acids: CASSYRLYYEQYF. The CDR3 DNA reads as TGTGCCAGCAGTTACAGGTTATACTACGAGCAGTACTTC.

The genes are TRBV28 and TRBJ1-2, with D perhaps TRBD1 (5 bases). The CDR3 runs to 18 residues. V was trimmed by 3 bases and J by 2 bases, leaving 22 bases between them. Germline lookup yields CDR1 MDHEN and CDR2 SYDVKM. DNA for the CDR3: TGTGCCAGCAGTTTTTTTTCGTGGGATTTTGGGGGAAACTATGGCTACACCTTC. Translation: CASSFFSWDFGGNYGYTF.

V gene TRBV4-1 combines with J gene TRBJ2-3; D unresolved. The CDR3 totals 16 residues. The germline V and J ends were trimmed by 4 bases and 0 bases, with 14 bases remaining between them. CDR1 and CDR2 (germline): MGHRA, YSYEKL. CDR3: CASSPLHTSSTDTQYF. Here the CDR3 DNA reads TGCGCCAGCAGCCCGCTCCATACAAGTAGCACAGATACGCAGTATTTT.

The chain combines TRBV4-3 with TRBJ2-2; D is unresolved. V lost 1 base, J lost 2 bases, and 5 bases lay in between. This CDR3 spans 14 amino acids. CDR1 LGHNA and CDR2 YSLEER come from the germline V gene. The CDR3 nucleotides read TGCGCCAGCAGCCAAGGCAGAAACACCGGGGAGCTGTTTTTT. This codes for CASSQGRNTGELFF.

The gene calls are TRBV7-9 and TRBJ1-4; 7 bases align to TRBD1. The CDR3 consists of 17 residues. Germline assignment: CDR1 SEHNR and CDR2 FQNEAQ (reference sequence). V trimming: 1 base; J trimming: 1 base; junction bases outside the gene matches: 6. This chain's CDR3 is CASSLGTGAGTNEKLFF. For the CDR3, the DNA is TGTGCCAGCAGCTTAGGGACAGGCGCTGGAACTAATGAAAAACTGTTTTTT.

The chain couples TRBV23-1 to TRBJ2-7, with TRBD1 identical over 7 bases. TRBV23-1 belongs to the ORF category, with a function that is uncertain. The CDR3 runs to 14 residues. J lost 2 bases, V lost 4 bases, and 5 bases had no gene match. In DNA, the CDR3 is TGCGCCAGCAGTCTGGGGACAGAAGCCTACGAGCAGTACTTC. As protein: CASSLGTEAYEQYF.

Notes on this clone: The identical CDR3 is also encoded by other nucleotide sequences in the sample. The rearrangement links TRBV6-5 to TRBJ1-2; 7 bases line up with TRBD1. The germline V gene has CDR1 MNHEY and CDR2 SVGAGI. V lost 3 bases, J lost 7 bases, and 5 bases stayed unmatched. This CDR3 has 13 amino acids. The CDR3, as DNA: TGTGCCAGCAGTTATAGACAGGGTGGTGGCTACACCTTC. It encodes CASSYRQGGGYTF.

The chain has TRBV11-1 and TRBJ2-7; D uncertain. V lost 0 bases to trimming and J lost 4 bases, with 16 bases between them. This CDR3 contains 16 residues. Germline V gene sequence: CDR1 SGHAT, CDR2 FQDESV (reference sequence). The CDR3 region has the DNA TGTGCCAGCAGCTTAGCGGGTTCGAACCGATATTACGAGCAGTACTTC. Translating it yields CASSLAGSNRYYEQYF.

This clone was detected once. This chain joins TRBV4-1 and TRBJ2-1; D gene ambiguous. The CDR3 extends over 13 amino acids. Germline CDR1 reads MGHRA; CDR2 reads YSYEKL. Trimming removed 3 bases at V and 8 bases at J, with 11 bases between. CDR3 sequence: CASSQVVDHEQFF. CDR3 sequence (DNA): TGCGCCAGCAGCCAGGTCGTAGATCATGAGCAGTTCTTC.

The V call is TRBV7-6, the J call TRBJ1-6; possibly TRBD1 for D (5 bases). The CDR3 runs 17 residues. Germline V gene lookup returns CDR1 SGHVS and CDR2 FNYEAQ. With 2 bases removed from V and 2 bases from J, the gap between germline ends came to 13 bases. The CDR3: CASSLFAGITYNSPLHF. The CDR3 coding sequence is TGTGCCAGCAGCTTATTTGCAGGGATCACCTATAATTCACCCCTCCACTTT.

V is TRBV30 and J is TRBJ2-7; D may be TRBD2 (6 bases). V was clipped by 1 base and J by 3 bases, with 7 bases between them. The CDR3 is 12 residues long. From germline, CDR1 is GTSNPN and CDR2 SVGIG (reference sequence). DNA for the CDR3: TGTGCCTGGAGTGATAGCGGCTACGAGCAGTACTTC. Translated: CAWSDSGYEQYF.

With regard to this clone: Sequence at one end of the junction differs from germline and may be a read error. The chain uses TRBV6-4 and TRBJ2-7, with a weak D call TRBD2 (6 bases). This CDR3 is 12 amino acids long. Germline V gene lookup returns CDR1 MRHNA and CDR2 SNTAGT. The CDR3 here is CARSARDSEQYF. In DNA form, the CDR3 reads TGTGCCAGGAGTGCCCGGGACTCCGAGCAGTACTTC.

The chain links TRBV7-9 to TRBJ2-1; tentatively, D is TRBD1 (6 bases). Germline CDR1 is SEHNR and CDR2 is FQNEAQ (reference sequence). Trimming stripped 5 bases from V and 10 bases from J, with 18 bases between. This CDR3 is 14 amino acids long. In DNA form, the CDR3 reads TGTGCCAGCAGCGCACCGACAGGATTTAGGGAGCAGTTCTTC. It translates to CASSAPTGFREQFF.

V is TRBV3-1 (or the pseudogene TRBV3-2) and J is TRBJ1-5; TRBD1 is a possible D gene (5 bases). The CDR3 spans 14 residues. Germline CDR1 is LGHDT and CDR2 is YNNKEL (reference sequence). The V gene lost 3 bases and the J gene lost 6 bases, with 12 bases spanning the gap. CDR3 amino acids: CASSQDGAGQPQHF. The DNA for the CDR3 is TGTGCCAGCAGCCAGGACGGGGCGGGTCAGCCCCAGCATTTT.

The chain carries TRBV14 and TRBJ2-2, with 9 bases lining up with TRBD1. Unmatched junction bases numbered 6, after V lost 2 bases and J lost 2 bases. In germline, CDR1 is SGHDN, CDR2 FVKESK. This CDR3 region has 17 residues. CDR3 sequence (DNA): TGTGCCAGCAGCCAATTACCGGGACAGGGAAACACCGGGGAGCTGTTTTTT. It translates to CASSQLPGQGNTGELFF.

The chain joins TRBV29-1 to TRBJ2-2; perhaps TRBD1 as D (6 bases). The CDR3 totals 14 residues. The germline V and J ends were trimmed by 5 bases and 1 base, with 11 bases remaining between them. Germline V gene data show CDR1 as SQVTM and CDR2 as ANQGSEA. The CDR3 DNA follows: TGCAGCGTTCCGGGACAAAAGAACACCGGGGAGCTGTTTTTT. Residues: CSVPGQKNTGELFF.

This chain joins TRBV7-2 and TRBJ2-4; 9 positions match TRBD1. J lost 1 base, V lost 4 bases, and 14 bases had no gene match. Germline CDR1 reads SGHTA; CDR2 reads FQGNSA. The CDR3 is 19 residues long. CDR3 sequence reads: CASSSYGTGKGRAKNIQYF. CDR3 DNA sequence: TGTGCCAGCAGCTCCTACGGGACAGGGAAGGGTAGGGCCAAAAACATTCAGTACTTC.

This clone was counted between two and nine times. The gene calls are TRBV6-5 and TRBJ1-6; perhaps TRBD1 as D (6 bases). This CDR3 has 13 residues. Between the trimmed V and J ends, which lost 5 bases and 9 bases, there was a span of 11 bases. In germline, CDR1 is MNHEY, CDR2 SVGAGI. The CDR3 nucleotides read TGTGCCAGCAGTCCCCGACAGGTTTCACCCCTCCACTTT. Amino acids: CASSPRQVSPLHF.

For this clone: One end of the junction varies from germline; a read error may be responsible. The chain joins TRBV9 to TRBJ2-3; 8 nucleotides agree with TRBD1. CDR1 and CDR2 from the germline V gene are SGDLS and YYNGEE. There are 14 residues in the CDR3. DNA of the CDR3: TGTGCCAGCAGCGTAGATATAGGGACAGGTACGCAGTATTTT. Protein sequence: CASSVDIGTGTQYF. Full variable domain (missing parts from reference TRBV9 and TRBJ2-3): DSGVTQTPKHLITATGQRVTLRCSPRSGDLSVYWYQQSLDQGLQFLIQYYNGEERAKGNILERFSAQQFPDLHSELNLSSLELGDSALYFCASSVDIGTGTQYFGPGTRLTVL.

In this sample, this clone turned up once. The chain carries TRBV5-1 and TRBJ2-7; 8 bases fit TRBD1. CDR1 is SGHRS and CDR2 is YFSETQ in the germline V gene. V lost 3 bases, J lost 2 bases, and 7 bases stayed unmatched. This CDR3 region has 15 residues. CDR3: CASSSTSGQAYEQYF. CDR3 bases: TGCGCCAGCAGCTCGACCTCGGGACAGGCCTACGAGCAGTACTTC.